A single sample is the source of the 26 T cell receptor beta chains below, sequenced in a study of blood T cells in healthy people across ages. The second PCR ran about 7 to 12 cycles with a sample-barcoded 5' primer and J-beta primers. TCRdb reprocessed the 5' RACE reads via MiXCR and lists one record per CDR3 protein. The data contain around 800,000 distinct CDR3 sequences, around 50% of them seen just once; the ten biggest clones take up 18%. What was sequenced was blood. The receptors were gathered from a man aged 80 or over in good health.

This clonotype came up many times. V and J are TRBV5-1 and TRBJ2-3; 7 bases fit TRBD1. CDR1 is SGHRS and CDR2 is YFSETQ in the germline V gene. The CDR3 has 15 amino acids. J lost 1 base, V lost 4 bases, and 6 bases had no gene match. CDR3 sequence (DNA): TGCGCCAGCAGCGCCCCCGGGACAGGCACAGATACGCAGTATTTT. As protein: CASSAPGTGTDTQYF. The variable domain in full, completed from reference TRBV5-1 and TRBJ2-3, reads KAGVTQTPRYLIKTRGQQVTLSCSPISGHRSVSWYQQTPGQGLQFLFEYFSETQRNKGNFPGRFSGRQFSNSRSEMNVSTLELGDSALYLCASSAPGTGTDTQYFGPGTRLTVL.

This chain links TRBV21-1 with TRBJ2-4; no DNA check was done on the table's D call, TRBD2. The J call may be mistaken, given a closer DNA end match to TRBJ2-5. TRBV21-1 is a recognized pseudogene. The CDR3 covers 14 residues. The CDR3 DNA sequence: TGTGCCACCATTAGCGGGAGACTAAAAGAGACCCAGTACTTC. It specifies CATISGRLKETQYF.

This clonotype was detected ten times or more. The chain couples TRBV4-3 to TRBJ2-1; D might be TRBD2 (5 bases). This CDR3 contains 15 residues. The V gene lost 2 bases and the J gene lost 0 bases, with 8 bases spanning the gap. Looked up from germline, CDR1 is LGHNA and CDR2 is YSLEER. The CDR3 here is CASSQTGSSYNEQFF. In nucleotides, the CDR3 is TGCGCCAGCAGCCAAACTGGGAGCTCCTACAATGAGCAGTTCTTC.

The chain couples TRBV12-3 or TRBV12-4 to TRBJ2-7, with D maybe TRBD2 (6 bases). The CDR3 runs to 15 residues. Trimming shortened V by 4 bases and J by 1 base, and 14 bases separated the two germline ends. The CDR3 nucleotides read TGTGCCAGCAGTTCGACTAGACTAATATCCTACGAGCAGTACTTC. This encodes CASSSTRLISYEQYF.

This clonotype showed up just a few times. The V call is TRBV20-1, the J call TRBJ2-5; no definite D call. Germline CDR1 is DFQATT and CDR2 is SNEGSKA (reference sequence). V lost 5 bases to trimming and J lost 11 bases, with 21 bases between them. This CDR3 comprises 13 residues. The CDR3 nucleotides read TGCAGTGCTGCCCGACCGGATTACAATGAGCAGTACTTC. Its translation: CSAARPDYNEQYF.

Remarks on this clonotype: Mismatch with germline at one junction end may stem from a read error. The V gene is TRBV20-1, the J gene TRBJ2-3, with TRBD2 matching 11 bases. CDR1 DFQATT and CDR2 SNEGSKA come from the germline V gene (reference sequence). This CDR3 region has 16 residues. This CDR3 reads CSTRGVAGGPTDTQYF. In DNA form, the CDR3 reads TGCAGTACTAGAGGGGTAGCGGGAGGGCCTACAGATACGCAGTATTTT.

The rearrangement uses TRBV18 and TRBJ2-1; the D gene could be TRBD1 or TRBD2 (5 bases each). Germline-derived CDR1 and CDR2 are KGHSH and LQKENI. The CDR3 runs 15 residues. V was shortened by 3 bases and J by 5 bases, with 14 bases between the two germline ends. This CDR3 reads CASSPRAQGHNEQFF. In DNA form, the CDR3 reads TGTGCCAGCTCACCTCGGGCGCAGGGACACAATGAGCAGTTCTTC. The entire variable domain, with the rest obtained from reference TRBV18 and TRBJ2-1, is as follows: NAGVMQNPRHLVRRRGQEARLRCSPMKGHSHVYWYRQLPEEGLKFMVYLQKENIIDESGMPKERFSAEFPKEGPSILRIQQVVRGDSAAYFCASSPRAQGHNEQFFGPGTRLTVL.

The chain carries TRBV7-2 and TRBJ2-7, with D possibly matching TRBD1 (6 bases). CDR3 length equals 15 residues. Germline values: CDR1 SGHTA, CDR2 FQGNSA. Trimming cost V 4 bases and J 6 bases, with 19 bases left between them. DNA of the CDR3: TGTGCCAGCAGCTCCGAGTGGGGGCGCATCAGCGAGCAGTACTTC. Encoded protein: CASSSEWGRISEQYF.

The CDR3 loop reads CATSRAKTSTDTQYF. The CDR3 bases are TGTGCCACCAGCAGAGCTAAGACTAGCACAGATACGCAGTATTTT. The chain links TRBV15 to TRBJ2-3; D not resolved. CDR1 and CDR2 (germline): LNHNV, YYDKDF (reference sequence). Trimming left V 1 base short and J 0 bases short, with 8 bases between. The CDR3 sequence is 15 residues long.

The chain is built from TRBV20-1 and TRBJ2-5; 12 bases fit TRBD1. The CDR3 runs 14 residues. V was pared by 8 bases and J by 5 bases, with 9 bases of the junction left unmatched. The germline CDR1 and CDR2 sequences are DFQATT and SNEGSKA (reference sequence). CDR3 bases: TGCAGTTCCTCCGGGACAGGGGGCGTGGAGACCCAGTACTTC. Encoded protein: CSSSGTGGVETQYF.

The chain recombines TRBV6-2 or TRBV6-3 with TRBJ2-7, with 9 bases that match TRBD2. With 9 bases clipped from V and 4 bases from J, the junction kept 7 bases outside the gene matches. This CDR3 has 13 amino acids. Germline loops: CDR1 MNHEY, CDR2 SVGEGT. The CDR3 coding sequence is TGTGCCAGTATGACTAGCGGAGCTTACGAGCAGTACTTC. Its translation: CASMTSGAYEQYF.

This clonotype has just a few counts. The chain combines TRBV11-2 with TRBJ2-5; 14 bases are a match to TRBD2. Germline CDR1 and CDR2: SGHAT and FQNNGV. The CDR3 covers 18 residues. The J segment lost 11 bases and the V segment lost 5 bases, leaving 19 bases of the junction unmatched. Here the CDR3 reads CASSPYSGTSGRFGEQYF. In DNA form, the CDR3 reads TGTGCCAGCAGCCCTTACTCCGGGACTAGCGGGAGATTCGGTGAGCAGTACTTC. Using reference TRBV11-2 and TRBJ2-5 for the parts outside the CDR3, the full variable domain is EAGVAQSPRYKIIEKRQSVAFWCNPISGHATLYWYQQILGQGPKLLIQFQNNGVVDDSQLPKDRFSAERLKGVDSTLKIQPAKLEDSAVYLCASSPYSGTSGRFGEQYFGPGTRLLVL.

This sequence joins TRBV7-2 and TRBJ2-1; 8 nucleotides align to TRBD2. This CDR3 contains 14 residues. CDR1 is SGHTA and CDR2 is FQGNSA in the germline V gene. Trimming removed 3 bases from V and 6 bases from J; junction bases left unmatched: 4. CDR3 loop: CASSFQRELNEQFF. The CDR3 DNA reads as TGTGCCAGCAGCTTCCAGCGGGAGCTCAATGAGCAGTTCTTC.

The gene calls are TRBV20-1 and TRBJ2-5, with D unresolved. The CDR3 has 13 residues. The germline V and J ends were trimmed by 6 bases and 4 bases, with 15 bases remaining between them. Germline V gene sequence: CDR1 DFQATT, CDR2 SNEGSKA (reference sequence). CDR3 sequence reads: CSAPDASVETQYF. CDR3 nucleotide sequence: TGCAGTGCCCCTGACGCTTCAGTAGAGACCCAGTACTTC.

The CDR3 sequence: CSVVGDTSYEQYF. The CDR3, as DNA: TGCAGCGTTGTGGGGGACACTTCCTACGAGCAGTACTTC. The chain joins TRBV29-1 to TRBJ2-7, with D possibly TRBD1 on 6 matching bases. This CDR3 has 13 amino acids. Germline CDR1 SQVTM, CDR2 ANQGSEA. With 4 bases removed from V and 1 base from J, the gap between germline ends came to 11 bases.

This clonotype was counted between two and nine times. CDR3 sequence (DNA): TGTGCCATCCCCGATCCCCGGGGGAAGTCGTACGAGCAGTACTTC. Translation gives CAIPDPRGKSYEQYF. V and J are TRBV10-3 and TRBJ2-7, with D maybe TRBD2 (6 bases). Trimming cost V 8 bases and J 4 bases, with 21 bases left between them. In germline, CDR1 is ENHRY, CDR2 SYGVKD. The CDR3 spans 15 residues.

This chain connects TRBV28 to TRBJ1-5; D not resolved. Germline CDR1 is MDHEN and CDR2 is SYDVKM. V was pared by 10 bases and J by 5 bases, with 21 bases between. This CDR3 has 15 residues. The CDR3 DNA reads TGTGCCACCCAAAACACGGCGGGGATTCATCAGCCCCAGCATTTT. It yields the protein CATQNTAGIHQPQHF.

This clonotype has only a few counts. This chain links TRBV6-5 with TRBJ1-1; no clear D gene. Between the trimmed V and J ends, which lost 0 bases and 3 bases, there was a span of 11 bases. Germline values: CDR1 MNHEY, CDR2 SVGAGI. The CDR3 length is 15 residues. The DNA of the CDR3 is TGTGCCAGCAGTTACTCGAGGCTGGCGGACACTGAAGCTTTCTTT. Translation: CASSYSRLADTEAFF.

This clonotype turned up a few times. V and J are TRBV20-1 and TRBJ2-5; no reliable D call. Germline V lookup: CDR1 DFQATT, CDR2 SNEGSKA (reference sequence). CDR3 size: 12 residues. V lost 4 bases and J lost 4, with 10 bases in between. The CDR3 DNA reads TGCAGTGCTACCGCTGGGCCAGAGACCCAGTACTTC. Its translation is CSATAGPETQYF.

The chain employs TRBV28 and TRBJ2-3; possible D gene TRBD2, 5 bases. The CDR3 runs 17 residues. Trimming shortened V by 5 bases and J by 6 bases, and 24 bases separated the two germline ends. Germline lookup yields CDR1 MDHEN and CDR2 SYDVKM. The chain's CDR3 is CASSTSVASRSMDTQYF. The CDR3 region has the DNA TGTGCCAGCAGTACCTCCGTAGCGAGCAGAAGCATGGATACGCAGTATTTT.

This clonotype was seen only a few times. The chain links TRBV7-3 to TRBJ2-5, with D unclear. V lost 6 bases to trimming and J lost 4 bases, with 15 bases between them. The CDR3 consists of 14 residues. CDR1 and CDR2 from the germline V gene are SGHTA and FQGTGA. The CDR3 region has the DNA TGTGCCAGCAGTAGGCAATCGGGCGTAGAGACCCAGTACTTC. Protein product: CASSRQSGVETQYF. Using reference TRBV7-3 and TRBJ2-5 for the parts outside the CDR3, the full variable domain is GAGVSQTPSNKVTEKGKYVELRCDPISGHTALYWYRQSLGQGPEFLIYFQGTGAADDSGLPNDRFFAVRPEGSVSTLKIQRTERGDSAVYLCASSRQSGVETQYFGPGTRLLVL.

This clonotype was recorded a few times. This sequence joins TRBV7-2 and TRBJ1-5; no clear D. The CDR3 is 16 residues long. CDR1 SGHTA and CDR2 FQGNSA come from the germline V gene. V lost 5 bases and J lost 9, with 23 bases in between. In nucleotides, the CDR3 is TGTGCCAGCAGCCGAACACCCGACACAACGGCGGGGCCCCAGCATTTT. It encodes CASSRTPDTTAGPQHF.

This clonotype was found a few times. The V gene is TRBV20-1, the J gene TRBJ2-3; 8 nucleotides align to TRBD2. CDR1 DFQATT and CDR2 SNEGSKA come from the germline V gene (reference sequence). The V and J ends lost 6 bases and 4 bases, in that order; junction bases with no gene match: 6. This CDR3 contains 13 residues. This CDR3 is CSADGTRSDTQYF. DNA for the CDR3: TGCAGTGCAGACGGGACTAGATCAGATACGCAGTATTTT.

The rearrangement joins TRBV15 to TRBJ1-4; D not resolved. Trimming cost V 3 bases and J 7 bases, with 12 bases left between them. Germline CDR1 reads LNHNV; CDR2 reads YYDKDF (reference sequence). The CDR3 is made up of 14 amino acids. Here the CDR3 reads CATSRALVSEKLFF. CDR3 DNA: TGTGCCACCAGCAGGGCTCTTGTCAGTGAAAAACTGTTTTTT.

This clonotype was seen a few times. The chain links TRBV10-3 to TRBJ1-5; D is unresolved. Looked up from germline, CDR1 is ENHRY and CDR2 is SYGVKD. This CDR3 comprises 14 residues. The V end lost 6 bases, the J end lost 4 bases, and 13 bases lay between the germline ends. CDR3 sequence reads: CAISDRTGNQPQHF. In nucleotides, the CDR3 is TGTGCCATCAGCGATCGAACGGGGAATCAGCCCCAGCATTTT.

This chain uses TRBV5-1 with TRBJ2-5, with 14 bases fitting TRBD2. The DNA end lines up better with TRBJ2-7; the J call may be wrong. This CDR3 has 15 amino acids. Germline-derived CDR1 and CDR2 are SGHRS and YFSETQ. The CDR3: CASSGGTSGSDEQYF. The CDR3 nucleotides read TGCGCCAGCAGCGGAGGGACTAGCGGGAGCGACGAGCAGTACTTC.